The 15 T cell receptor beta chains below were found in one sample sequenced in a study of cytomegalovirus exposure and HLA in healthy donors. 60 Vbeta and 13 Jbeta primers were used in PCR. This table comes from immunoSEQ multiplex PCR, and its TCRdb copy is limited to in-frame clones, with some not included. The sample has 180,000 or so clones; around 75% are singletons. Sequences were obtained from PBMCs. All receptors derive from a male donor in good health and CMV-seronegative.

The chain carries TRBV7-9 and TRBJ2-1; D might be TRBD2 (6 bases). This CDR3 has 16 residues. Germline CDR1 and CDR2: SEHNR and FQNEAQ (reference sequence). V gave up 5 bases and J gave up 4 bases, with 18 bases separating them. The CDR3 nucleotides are TGTGCCAGCAGCCGGCATGACGGGAGACAGTACAATGAGCAGTTCTTC. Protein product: CASSRHDGRQYNEQFF. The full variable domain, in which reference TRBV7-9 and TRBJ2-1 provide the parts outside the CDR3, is DTGVSQNPRHKITKRGQNVTFRCDPISEHNRLYWYRQTLGQGPEFLTYFQNEAQLEKSRLLSDRFSAERPKGSFSTLEIQRTEQGDSAMYLCASSRHDGRQYNEQFFGPGTRLTVL.

For the CDR3, the DNA is TGTGCCAGCAGTCCTCGACAGCCCGACGGGGATACGCAGTATTTT. Translating gives CASSPRQPDGDTQYF. The V call is TRBV6-6, the J call TRBJ2-3, with a weak D call TRBD1 (5 bases). Trimming removed 5 bases at V and 6 bases at J, with 18 bases between. Germline CDR1 reads MNHNY; CDR2 reads SVGAGI (reference sequence). The CDR3 is 15 amino acids.

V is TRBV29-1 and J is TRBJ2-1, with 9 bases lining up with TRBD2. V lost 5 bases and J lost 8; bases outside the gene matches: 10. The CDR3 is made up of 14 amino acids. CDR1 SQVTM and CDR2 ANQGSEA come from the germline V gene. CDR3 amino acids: CSVSNGGRVDEQFF. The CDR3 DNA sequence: TGCAGCGTTAGCAATGGCGGGAGGGTCGATGAGCAGTTCTTC.

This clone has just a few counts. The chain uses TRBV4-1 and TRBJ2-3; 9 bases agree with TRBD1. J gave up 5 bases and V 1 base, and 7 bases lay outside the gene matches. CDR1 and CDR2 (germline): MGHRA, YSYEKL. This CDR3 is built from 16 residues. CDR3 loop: CASSQGPTGGKDTQYF. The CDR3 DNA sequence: TGCGCCAGCAGCCAAGGTCCGACAGGGGGAAAAGATACGCAGTATTTT.

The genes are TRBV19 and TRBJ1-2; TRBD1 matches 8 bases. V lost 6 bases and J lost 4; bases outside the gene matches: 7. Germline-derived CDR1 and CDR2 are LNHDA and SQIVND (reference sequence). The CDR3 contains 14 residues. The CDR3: CASSPGGEVYGYTF. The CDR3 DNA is TGTGCCAGTAGCCCAGGGGGCGAGGTCTATGGCTACACCTTC.

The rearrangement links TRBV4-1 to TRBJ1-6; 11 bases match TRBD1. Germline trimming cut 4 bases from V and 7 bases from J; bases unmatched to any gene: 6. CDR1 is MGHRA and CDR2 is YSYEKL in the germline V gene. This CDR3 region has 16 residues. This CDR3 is CASSPGQGVDNSPLHF. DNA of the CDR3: TGCGCCAGCAGCCCGGGACAGGGGGTAGACAATTCACCCCTCCACTTT.

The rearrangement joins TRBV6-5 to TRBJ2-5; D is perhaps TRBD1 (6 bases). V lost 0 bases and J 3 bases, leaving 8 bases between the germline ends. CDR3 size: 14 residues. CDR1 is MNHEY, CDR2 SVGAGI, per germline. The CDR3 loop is CASSYSRQEETQYF. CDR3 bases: TGTGCCAGCAGTTACTCCCGACAGGAAGAGACCCAGTACTTC.

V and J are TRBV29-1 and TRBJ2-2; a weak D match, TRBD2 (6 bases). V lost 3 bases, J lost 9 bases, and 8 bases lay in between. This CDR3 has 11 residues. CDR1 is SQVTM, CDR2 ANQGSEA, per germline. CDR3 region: CSVEGGRELFF. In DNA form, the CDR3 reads TGCAGCGTTGAGGGGGGTAGGGAGCTGTTTTTT.

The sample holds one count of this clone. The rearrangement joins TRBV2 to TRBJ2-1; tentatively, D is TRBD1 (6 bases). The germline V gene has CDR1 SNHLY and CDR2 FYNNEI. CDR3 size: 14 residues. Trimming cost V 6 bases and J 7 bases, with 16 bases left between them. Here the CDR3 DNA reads TGTGCCAGCAGCTCGATCAACAGGGCGAATGAGCAGTTCTTC. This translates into CASSSINRANEQFF.

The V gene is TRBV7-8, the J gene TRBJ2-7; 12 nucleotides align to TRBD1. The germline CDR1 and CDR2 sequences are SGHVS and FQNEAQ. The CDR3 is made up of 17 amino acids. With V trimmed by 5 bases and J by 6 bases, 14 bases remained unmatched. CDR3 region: CASSLGQGALLFGEQYF. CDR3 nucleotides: TGTGCCAGCAGCCTGGGACAGGGGGCATTGTTGTTTGGCGAGCAGTACTTC.

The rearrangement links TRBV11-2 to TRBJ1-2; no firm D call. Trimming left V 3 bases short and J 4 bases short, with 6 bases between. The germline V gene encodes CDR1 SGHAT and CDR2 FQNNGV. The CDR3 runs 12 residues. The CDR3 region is CASSFGFYGYTF. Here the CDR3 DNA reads TGTGCCAGCAGCTTCGGGTTCTATGGCTACACCTTC.

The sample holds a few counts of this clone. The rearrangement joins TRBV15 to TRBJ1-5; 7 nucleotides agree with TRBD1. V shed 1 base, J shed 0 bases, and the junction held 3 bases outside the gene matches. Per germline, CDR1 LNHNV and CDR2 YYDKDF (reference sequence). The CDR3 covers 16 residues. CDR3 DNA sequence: TGTGCCACCAGCAGAGTGGGACAGAATAGCAATCAGCCCCAGCATTTT. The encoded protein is CATSRVGQNSNQPQHF. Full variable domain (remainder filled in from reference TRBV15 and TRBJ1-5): DAMVIQNPRYQVTQFGKPVTLSCSQTLNHNVMYWYQQKSSQAPKLLFHYYDKDFNNEADTPDNFQSRRPNTSFCFLDIRSPGLGDTAMYLCATSRVGQNSNQPQHFGDGTRLSIL.

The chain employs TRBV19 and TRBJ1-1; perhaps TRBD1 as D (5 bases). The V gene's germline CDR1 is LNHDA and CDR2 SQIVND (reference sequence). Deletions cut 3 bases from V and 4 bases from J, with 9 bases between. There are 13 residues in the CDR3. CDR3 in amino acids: CASSMRGGTEAFF. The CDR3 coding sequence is TGTGCCAGTAGTATGCGGGGGGGCACTGAAGCTTTCTTT.

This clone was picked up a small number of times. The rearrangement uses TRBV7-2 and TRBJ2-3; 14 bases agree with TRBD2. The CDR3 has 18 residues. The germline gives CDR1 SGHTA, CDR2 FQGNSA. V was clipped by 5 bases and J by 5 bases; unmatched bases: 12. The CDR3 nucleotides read TGTGCCAGCAGCCCGCATAGACTAGCGGGAGGGCCGAGAGATACGCAGTATTTT. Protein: CASSPHRLAGGPRDTQYF. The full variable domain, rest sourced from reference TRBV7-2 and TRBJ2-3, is GAGVSQSPSNKVTEKGKDVELRCDPISGHTALYWYRQSLGQGLEFLIYFQGNSAPDKSGLPSDRFSAERTGGSVSTLTIQRTQQEDSAVYLCASSPHRLAGGPRDTQYFGPGTRLTVL.

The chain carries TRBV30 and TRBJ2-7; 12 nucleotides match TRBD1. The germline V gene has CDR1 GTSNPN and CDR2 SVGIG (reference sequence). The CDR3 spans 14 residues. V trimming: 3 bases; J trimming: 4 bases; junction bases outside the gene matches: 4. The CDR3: CAWRGTGGWYEQYF. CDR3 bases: TGTGCCTGGAGGGGGACAGGGGGCTGGTACGAGCAGTACTTC.